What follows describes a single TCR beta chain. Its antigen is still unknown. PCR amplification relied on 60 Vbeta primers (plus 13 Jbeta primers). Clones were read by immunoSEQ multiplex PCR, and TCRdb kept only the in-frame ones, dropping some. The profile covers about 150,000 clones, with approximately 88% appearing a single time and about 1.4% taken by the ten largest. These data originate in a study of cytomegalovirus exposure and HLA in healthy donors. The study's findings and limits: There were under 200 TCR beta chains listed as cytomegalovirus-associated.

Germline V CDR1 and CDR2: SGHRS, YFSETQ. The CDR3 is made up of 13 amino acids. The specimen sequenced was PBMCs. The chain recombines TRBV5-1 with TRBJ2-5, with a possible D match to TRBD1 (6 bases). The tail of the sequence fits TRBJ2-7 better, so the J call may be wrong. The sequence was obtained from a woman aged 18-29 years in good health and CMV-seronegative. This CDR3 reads CASSSQGSHEQYF. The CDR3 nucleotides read TGCGCCAGCAGCTCCCAGGGGAGCCACGAGCAGTACTTC.